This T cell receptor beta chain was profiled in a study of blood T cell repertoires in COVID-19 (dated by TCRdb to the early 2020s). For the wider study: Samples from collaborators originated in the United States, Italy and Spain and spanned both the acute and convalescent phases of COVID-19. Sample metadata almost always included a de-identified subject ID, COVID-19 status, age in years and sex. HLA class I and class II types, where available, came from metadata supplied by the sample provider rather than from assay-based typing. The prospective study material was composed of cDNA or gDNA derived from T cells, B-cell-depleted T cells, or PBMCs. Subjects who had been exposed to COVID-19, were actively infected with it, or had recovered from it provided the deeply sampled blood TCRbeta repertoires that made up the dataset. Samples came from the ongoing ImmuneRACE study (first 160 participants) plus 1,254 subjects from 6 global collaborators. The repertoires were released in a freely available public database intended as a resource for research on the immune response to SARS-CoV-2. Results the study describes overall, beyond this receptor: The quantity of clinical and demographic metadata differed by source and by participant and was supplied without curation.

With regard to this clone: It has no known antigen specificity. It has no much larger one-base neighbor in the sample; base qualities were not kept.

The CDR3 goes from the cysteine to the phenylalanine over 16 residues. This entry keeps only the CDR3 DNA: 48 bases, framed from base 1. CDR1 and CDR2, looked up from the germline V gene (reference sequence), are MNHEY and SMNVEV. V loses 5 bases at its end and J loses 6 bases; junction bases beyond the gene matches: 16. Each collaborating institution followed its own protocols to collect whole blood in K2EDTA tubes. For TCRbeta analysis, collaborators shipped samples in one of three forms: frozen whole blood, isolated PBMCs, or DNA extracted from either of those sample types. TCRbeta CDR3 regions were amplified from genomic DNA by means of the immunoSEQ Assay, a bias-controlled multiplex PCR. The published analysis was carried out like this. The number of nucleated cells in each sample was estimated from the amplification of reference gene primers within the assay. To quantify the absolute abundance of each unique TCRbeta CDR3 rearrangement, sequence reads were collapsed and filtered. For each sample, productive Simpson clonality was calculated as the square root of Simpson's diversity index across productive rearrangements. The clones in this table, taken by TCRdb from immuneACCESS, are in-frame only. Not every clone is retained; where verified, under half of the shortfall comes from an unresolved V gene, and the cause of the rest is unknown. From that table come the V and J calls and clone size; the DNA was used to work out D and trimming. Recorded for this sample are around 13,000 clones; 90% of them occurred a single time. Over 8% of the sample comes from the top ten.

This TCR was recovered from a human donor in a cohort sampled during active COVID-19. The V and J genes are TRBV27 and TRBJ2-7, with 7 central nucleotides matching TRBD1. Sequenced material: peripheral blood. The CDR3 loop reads CASSKLSKGTVVEQYF. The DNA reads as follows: TGTGCCAGCAGTAAGCTATCCAAGGGGACAGTGGTCGAGCAGTACTTC.